These 32 T cell receptor beta chains originate from one sample sequenced in a study of regulatory T cells in long-lasting Graves disease. Indicated time point: newly diagnosed GD, antithyroid drugs for less than 3 months. The TCR library was made from RNA extracted from PBMCs. The TCR beta library used iRepertoire HTBI primers with Arm-PCR amplification of CDR3. TCRdb re-derived calls from the multiplex PCR reads in MiXCR, one entry per CDR3 protein. In the table there are about 420,000 distinct CDR3 sequences, roughly 15% of which are singletons. This same sample was also taken into another study, of T cells in Graves' hyperthyroidism and ophthalmopathy.

The material sequenced was peripheral blood mononuclear cells (PBMCs), taken at new diagnosis, from a patient treated with antithyroid drugs. These TCRs come from a woman under 30 with Graves disease.

The chain combines TRBV10-3 with TRBJ2-2; TRBD2 is a possible D gene (5 bases). The germline V gene encodes CDR1 ENHRY and CDR2 SYGVKD. The CDR3 runs 16 residues. The V end was cut by 10 bases, the J end by 3 bases, with 21 bases between. CDR3: CATGLSGGGDTGELFF. Written as DNA, the CDR3 is TGTGCCACCGGGCTGAGCGGAGGAGGAGACACCGGGGAGCTGTTTTTT.

This clonotype has a handful of counts. This rearrangement joins TRBV4-2 to TRBJ1-1, with 7 bases that match TRBD1. Per the germline V gene, CDR1 is LGHNA and CDR2 is YNFKEQ. V was pared by 1 base and J by 4 bases, with 6 bases of the junction left unmatched. The CDR3 runs to 15 residues. The CDR3 sequence is CASSQGQGGSTEAFF. The CDR3 DNA reads TGTGCCAGCAGCCAAGGTCAGGGGGGAAGCACTGAAGCTTTCTTT.

This clonotype was seen only a few times. J is TRBJ2-3 and V is TRBV9; D perhaps matches TRBD2 (6 bases). V was pared by 4 bases and J by 4 bases, with 16 bases between. The CDR3 contains 15 residues. Germline-derived CDR1 and CDR2 are SGDLS and YYNGEE. In nucleotides, the CDR3 is TGTGCCAGCAGCTCCATGGGACTCCCTCCAGATACGCAGTATTTT. Translation gives CASSSMGLPPDTQYF.

V and J are TRBV6-1 and TRBJ1-2, with TRBD1 matching 7 bases. The junction had 9 bases not matched to a gene; V was cut back by 7 bases and J by 4 bases. The CDR3 sequence is 14 residues long. From germline, CDR1 is MNHNS and CDR2 SASEGT. The CDR3 spells CASTVDRDRYGYTF. The CDR3 coding sequence is TGTGCCAGCACCGTCGACAGGGATCGCTATGGCTACACCTTC.

This clonotype was seen ten or more times. The genes are TRBV7-9 and TRBJ2-7, with 8 bases matching TRBD2. The length of the CDR3 is 18 residues. Looked up from germline, CDR1 is SEHNR and CDR2 is FQNEAQ (reference sequence). The ends lost 4 bases at V and 0 bases at J; junction bases unmatched: 14. The CDR3 nucleotides read TGTGCCAGCAGCTGGCCGATGGCGGGAGGACTTAGCTCCTACGAGCAGTACTTC. Translation gives CASSWPMAGGLSSYEQYF.

This clonotype occurred many times. The chain is built from TRBV5-1 and TRBJ2-7; perhaps TRBD2 as D (6 bases). The germline V gene encodes CDR1 SGHRS and CDR2 YFSETQ. The CDR3 loop spans 15 amino acids. Trimming cost V 0 bases and J 0 bases, with 10 bases left between them. The CDR3: CASSLAAGLSYEQYF. CDR3 DNA: TGCGCCAGCAGCTTGGCCGCGGGGCTCTCCTACGAGCAGTACTTC.

Many counts were recorded for this clonotype. The chain links TRBV20-1 to TRBJ2-1, with 9 nucleotides matching TRBD2. Per the germline V gene, CDR1 is DFQATT and CDR2 is SNEGSKA (reference sequence). Unmatched junction bases numbered 6, after V lost 3 bases and J lost 0 bases. This CDR3 spans 16 amino acids. This CDR3 is CSASVFSGGSYNEQFF. In DNA form, the CDR3 reads TGCAGTGCTAGCGTTTTTAGCGGGGGCTCCTACAATGAGCAGTTCTTC.

The table lists this clonotype with many counts. The chain links TRBV10-3 to TRBJ2-7; 11 bases align to TRBD2. The V and J ends lost 2 bases and 0 bases, in that order; junction bases with no gene match: 6. The germline gives CDR1 ENHRY, CDR2 SYGVKD. The CDR3 is 17 residues long. The CDR3 coding sequence is TGTGCCATCAGTGAGCCCTCAGGGACTAGCGGCTCCTACGAGCAGTACTTC. Protein sequence: CAISEPSGTSGSYEQYF.

The rearrangement links TRBV20-1 to TRBJ2-7; D might be TRBD2 (7 bases). Germline V CDR1 and CDR2: DFQATT, SNEGSKA (reference sequence). With 1 base removed from V and 2 bases from J, the gap between germline ends came to 12 bases. The length of the CDR3 is 14 residues. The DNA of the CDR3 is TGCAGTGCTAGAGGGGGAGGGGGGACCTACGAGCAGTACTTC. Translation gives CSARGGGGTYEQYF.

This clonotype was detected a few times. This rearrangement joins TRBV2 to TRBJ2-6; 11 bases are shared with TRBD1. Trimming removed 7 bases from V and 0 bases from J; junction bases left unmatched: 11. The CDR3 covers 19 residues. In germline, CDR1 is SNHLY, CDR2 FYNNEI. CDR3 sequence (DNA): TGTGCCAGCATTCTGGCCCCGGACAGGGGGCTCTCTGGGGCCAACGTCCTGACTTTC. Translated, it gives CASILAPDRGLSGANVLTF.

The table lists this clonotype with many counts. This chain links TRBV29-1 with TRBJ1-2, with 9 bases lining up with TRBD1. Germline V gene lookup returns CDR1 SQVTM and CDR2 ANQGSEA. The CDR3 has 14 amino acids. V lost 7 bases and J lost 6; bases outside the gene matches: 12. The CDR3 loop reads CSAGTGRVGDGYTF. The DNA of the CDR3 is TGCAGCGCCGGGACAGGGAGAGTAGGGGATGGCTACACCTTC.

The table lists this clonotype with a count of one. This sequence joins TRBV19 and TRBJ1-1; D not resolved. CDR3 length: 16 amino acids. V lost 8 bases, J lost 1 base, and 20 bases lay in between. Per the germline V gene, CDR1 is LNHDA and CDR2 is SQIVND (reference sequence). The chain's CDR3 is CASEIEPDGPNTEAFF. The CDR3 region has the DNA TGTGCCAGTGAAATAGAGCCGGACGGACCGAACACTGAAGCTTTCTTT.

At least ten counts were recorded for this clonotype. This rearrangement joins TRBV13 to TRBJ2-7, with 10 bases aligning to TRBD2. CDR3 length: 16 residues. The germline gives CDR1 PRHDT, CDR2 FYEKMQ (reference sequence). With 0 bases clipped from V and 3 bases from J, the junction kept 5 bases outside the gene matches. The CDR3, as DNA: TGTGCCAGCAGCTTAGGTCAAACTAGCGGGGACTACGAGCAGTACTTC. The encoded protein is CASSLGQTSGDYEQYF.

This clonotype was counted ten times or more. The genes are TRBV27 and TRBJ1-2; 11 bases map to TRBD1. The CDR3 consists of 19 residues. The V and J ends lost 1 base and 1 base, in that order; junction bases with no gene match: 11. Germline CDR1 MNHEY, CDR2 SMNVEV (reference sequence). This CDR3 is CASSLWGGQGALGNYGYTF. For the CDR3, the DNA is TGTGCCAGCAGTTTATGGGGTGGACAGGGGGCGCTGGGTAACTATGGCTACACCTTC.

This clonotype was picked up many times. The genes are TRBV7-3 and TRBJ1-1; tentatively, D is TRBD1 (5 bases). Germline CDR1 is SGHTA and CDR2 is FQGTGA. The CDR3 sequence is 13 residues long. The germline V and J ends were trimmed by 4 bases and 2 bases, with 8 bases remaining between them. The CDR3 nucleotides read TGTGCCAGCAGCTCCGACAGTAACACTGAAGCTTTCTTT. Translated: CASSSDSNTEAFF.

The chain combines TRBV28 with TRBJ1-3; no clear D. The CDR3 loop spans 15 amino acids. Germline assignment: CDR1 MDHEN and CDR2 SYDVKM. V lost 5 bases, J lost 0 bases, and 11 bases lay in between. In DNA form, the CDR3 reads TGTGCCAGCAGTCCCTGGACCCGCTCTGGAAACACCATATATTTT. This encodes CASSPWTRSGNTIYF. The entire variable domain, with the rest obtained from reference TRBV28 and TRBJ1-3, is as follows: DVKVTQSSRYLVKRTGEKVFLECVQDMDHENMFWYRQDPGLGLRLIYFSYDVKMKEKGDIPEGYSVSREKKERFSLILESASTNQTSMYLCASSPWTRSGNTIYFGEGSWLTVV.

At least ten counts were recorded for this clonotype. The V and J genes are TRBV28 and TRBJ2-3, with 10 nucleotides matching TRBD2. The germline gives CDR1 MDHEN, CDR2 SYDVKM. CDR3 length: 15 residues. V lost 6 bases and J lost 3; bases outside the gene matches: 6. The CDR3 DNA follows: TGTGCCAGCAGCCCTAGCGGGAGAGGAACAGATACGCAGTATTTT. Translated, it gives CASSPSGRGTDTQYF.

This clonotype occurred a few times. CDR3 DNA sequence: TGCGCCAGCAGCTTGGGTCTGGGGTTGACCACTGAAGCTTTCTTT. The encoded protein is CASSLGLGLTTEAFF. The chain employs TRBV5-1 and TRBJ1-1; D ambiguous. The CDR3 has 15 amino acids. With 0 bases removed from V and 4 bases from J, the gap between germline ends came to 13 bases. Germline values: CDR1 SGHRS, CDR2 YFSETQ.

The sample holds a few counts of this clonotype. The rearrangement joins TRBV18 to TRBJ2-5, with 9 bases aligning to TRBD1. The germline V gene has CDR1 KGHSH and CDR2 LQKENI. V was clipped by 5 bases and J by 4 bases; unmatched bases: 5. This CDR3 is built from 14 residues. The CDR3 region is CASSGDRVAETQYF. The CDR3 DNA reads as TGTGCCAGCTCAGGGGACAGGGTCGCAGAGACCCAGTACTTC. Supplemented by reference TRBV18 and TRBJ2-5, the full variable domain reads NAGVMQNPRHLVRRRGQEARLRCSPMKGHSHVYWYRQLPEEGLKFMVYLQKENIIDESGMPKERFSAEFPKEGPSILRIQQVVRGDSAAYFCASSGDRVAETQYFGPGTRLLVL.

There are many counts of this clonotype. This chain connects TRBV27 to TRBJ2-1, with D tentatively TRBD2 (6 bases). The CDR3 is 16 residues long. Germline CDR1 MNHEY, CDR2 SMNVEV (reference sequence). Trimming took off 4 bases at V and 1 base at J, with 14 bases between the two ends. This CDR3 is CASSSDWLASYNEQFF. CDR3 coding DNA: TGTGCCAGCAGTTCAGATTGGCTAGCGTCCTACAATGAGCAGTTCTTC.

This clonotype has more than one count but fewer than ten. A much larger clone is a single base away; this may be a read error. This chain uses TRBV7-2 with TRBJ2-7; 7 bases align to TRBD2. This CDR3 has 15 residues. Germline CDR1 reads SGHTA; CDR2 reads FQGNSA. This chain's CDR3 is CASSLASGPSYGQYF. CDR3 DNA sequence: TGTGCCAGCAGCTTAGCTAGCGGGCCCTCCTACGGGCAGTACTTC.

Many counts were recorded for this clonotype. The chain uses TRBV11-2 and TRBJ2-5; D unclear. The V and J ends lost 5 bases and 4 bases respectively, with 11 bases between them. This CDR3 comprises 13 residues. Germline V lookup: CDR1 SGHAT, CDR2 FQNNGV. The CDR3 spells CASSPRLGETQYF. CDR3 sequence (DNA): TGTGCCAGCAGCCCCCGACTGGGAGAGACCCAGTACTTC.

Many counts were recorded for this clonotype. The chain employs TRBV20-1 and TRBJ2-1; TRBD2 agrees at 9 bases. Germline V gene data show CDR1 as DFQATT and CDR2 as SNEGSKA (reference sequence). V lost 6 bases, J lost 0 bases, and 9 bases stayed unmatched. This CDR3 has 16 residues. CDR3 sequence reads: CSALTSGRSSYNEQFF. As DNA, the CDR3 is TGCAGTGCCTTGACTAGCGGAAGGAGCTCCTACAATGAGCAGTTCTTC.

This clonotype was observed many times. The chain joins TRBV28 to TRBJ2-3; 9 bases fit TRBD1. V lost 6 bases and J lost 5; bases outside the gene matches: 9. The CDR3 has 15 residues. Germline V gives CDR1 MDHEN, CDR2 SYDVKM. CDR3 sequence (DNA): TGTGCCAGCAGAACAGGGGGCGCCCCGGGAGATACGCAGTATTTT. Translated: CASRTGGAPGDTQYF.

This clonotype was picked up a small number of times. The gene calls are TRBV12-3 or TRBV12-4 and TRBJ1-5; TRBD1 agrees at 9 bases. V dropped 4 bases and J dropped 2; count of bases not matched to a gene: 6. The CDR3 contains 16 residues. The CDR3 nucleotides are TGTGCCAGCAGTTCAGCACAGGGGGCGGGCAATCAGCCCCAGCATTTT. Encoded protein: CASSSAQGAGNQPQHF.

The chain employs TRBV7-3 and TRBJ1-3; D remains ambiguous. This CDR3 has 15 amino acids. The ends were cut back, 0 bases at V and 3 bases at J, with 9 bases in the middle. Germline CDR1 is SGHTA and CDR2 is FQGTGA. CDR3 loop: CASSLTAGFGNTIYF. CDR3 DNA sequence: TGTGCCAGCAGCTTAACTGCTGGGTTTGGAAACACCATATATTTT. The entire variable domain, with the rest obtained from reference TRBV7-3 and TRBJ1-3, is as follows: GAGVSQTPSNKVTEKGKYVELRCDPISGHTALYWYRQSLGQGPEFLIYFQGTGAADDSGLPNDRFFAVRPEGSVSTLKIQRTERGDSAVYLCASSLTAGFGNTIYFGEGSWLTVV.

This clonotype was seen only a few times. CDR3 amino acids: CASSLTSPSGTKYF. DNA of the CDR3: TGTGCCAGCAGCTTAACGTCCCCTAGCGGTACAAAGTATTTT. This chain connects TRBV7-3 to TRBJ2-3; 7 nucleotides agree with TRBD2. There are 14 residues in the CDR3. Per germline, CDR1 SGHTA and CDR2 FQGTGA. J was trimmed by 13 bases and V by 0 bases; bases with no gene match: 10. Using reference TRBV7-3 and TRBJ2-3 for the parts outside the CDR3, the full variable domain is GAGVSQTPSNKVTEKGKYVELRCDPISGHTALYWYRQSLGQGPEFLIYFQGTGAADDSGLPNDRFFAVRPEGSVSTLKIQRTERGDSAVYLCASSLTSPSGTKYFGPGTRLTVL.

This clonotype appeared many times. The V and J genes are TRBV3-1 and TRBJ2-7; 9 nucleotides align to TRBD1. The trim removed 4 bases at V and 3 bases at J, leaving 1 base unmatched. CDR3 size: 13 residues. Germline CDR1 LGHDT, CDR2 YNNKEL (reference sequence). CDR3 sequence (DNA): TGTGCCAGCAGCCGGGGACAGGGCTACGAGCAGTACTTC. This translates into CASSRGQGYEQYF.

This clonotype has at least ten counts. The chain uses TRBV10-3 and TRBJ2-3, with 9 bases fitting TRBD2. Germline V gives CDR1 ENHRY, CDR2 SYGVKD. Unmatched junction bases numbered 6, after V lost 0 bases and J lost 5 bases. This CDR3 comprises 16 residues. The CDR3 DNA reads TGTGCCATCAGTGAGTCGGGGGGACTAGCTGGAGATACGCAGTATTTT. Protein: CAISESGGLAGDTQYF.

In its sample, this clonotype was seen a few times. The chain joins TRBV5-1 to TRBJ2-7; the match to TRBD2 covers 7 bases. The CDR3 is 14 residues long. Trimming at V came to 4 bases and at J to 2 bases, leaving 6 bases not matched to a gene. Germline V gene sequence: CDR1 SGHRS, CDR2 YFSETQ. The CDR3 bases are TGCGCCAGCAGCACGACGGGGGGTACCTACGAGCAGTACTTC. This codes for CASSTTGGTYEQYF.

This clonotype was seen repeatedly, ten times or more. The genes are TRBV7-2 and TRBJ2-3, with 8 bases lining up with TRBD2. V shed 6 bases and J 3 bases; nucleotides not matched to a gene: 11. The length of the CDR3 is 16 residues. Germline loops: CDR1 SGHTA, CDR2 FQGNSA. The chain's CDR3 is CASRPGGGFMTDTQYF. The CDR3 bases are TGTGCCAGCAGACCCGGGGGGGGCTTTATGACAGATACGCAGTATTTT.

This clonotype occurred many times. The chain couples TRBV2 to TRBJ2-7; maybe TRBD2 (6 bases). The CDR3 runs to 16 residues. Trimming took 1 base from V and 5 from J, leaving 18 bases between them. Per germline, CDR1 SNHLY and CDR2 FYNNEI. The CDR3: CASSEVWTGRGHEQYF. The CDR3 DNA reads as TGTGCCAGCAGTGAAGTATGGACCGGGAGAGGCCACGAGCAGTACTTC.